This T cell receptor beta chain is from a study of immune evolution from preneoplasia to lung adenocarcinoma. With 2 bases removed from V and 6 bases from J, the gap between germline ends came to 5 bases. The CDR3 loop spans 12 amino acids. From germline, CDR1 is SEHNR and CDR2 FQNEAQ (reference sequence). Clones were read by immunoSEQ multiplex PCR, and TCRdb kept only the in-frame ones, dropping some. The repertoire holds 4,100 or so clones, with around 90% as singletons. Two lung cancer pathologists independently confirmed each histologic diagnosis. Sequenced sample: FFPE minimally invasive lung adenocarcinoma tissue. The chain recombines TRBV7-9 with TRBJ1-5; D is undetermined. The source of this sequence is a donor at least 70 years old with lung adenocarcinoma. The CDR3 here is CASSLWGQPQHF. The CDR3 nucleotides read TGTGCCAGCAGCTTATGGGGTCAGCCCCAGCATTTT.